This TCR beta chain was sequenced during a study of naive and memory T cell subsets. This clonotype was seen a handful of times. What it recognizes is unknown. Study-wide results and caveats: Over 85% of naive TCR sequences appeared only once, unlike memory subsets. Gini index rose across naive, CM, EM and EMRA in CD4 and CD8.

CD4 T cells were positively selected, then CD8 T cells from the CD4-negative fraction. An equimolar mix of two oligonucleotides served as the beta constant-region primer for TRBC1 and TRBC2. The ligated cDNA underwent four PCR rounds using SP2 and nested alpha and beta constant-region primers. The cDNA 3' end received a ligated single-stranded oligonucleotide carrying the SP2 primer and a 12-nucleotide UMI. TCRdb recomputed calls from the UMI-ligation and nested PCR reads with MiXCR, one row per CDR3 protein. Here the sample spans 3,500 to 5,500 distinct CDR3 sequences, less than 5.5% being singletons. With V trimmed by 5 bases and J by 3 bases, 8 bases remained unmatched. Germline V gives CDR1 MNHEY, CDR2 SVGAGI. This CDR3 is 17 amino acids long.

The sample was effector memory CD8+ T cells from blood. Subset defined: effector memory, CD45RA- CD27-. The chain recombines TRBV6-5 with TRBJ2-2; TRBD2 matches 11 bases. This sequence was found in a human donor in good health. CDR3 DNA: TGTGCCAGCAGTACTTTAGCGGGAGGGGGGGACACCGGGGAGCTGTTTTTT. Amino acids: CASSTLAGGGDTGELFF.